This entry lists 7 T cell receptor beta chains sequenced from one sample in a study of T cells in Graves' hyperthyroidism and ophthalmopathy. Amplified regions were TCR beta CDR3 sequences from RNA transcripts. TCR CDR3 underwent first-round RT-PCR with the HTBI primer set. TCRdb recomputed calls from the multiplex PCR reads with MiXCR, one row per CDR3 protein. Counted here are approximately 400,000 distinct CDR3 sequences, 14% to 15% occurring once; the ten biggest clones make up 30% to 35%. Sequencing was done on a sample of blood. The receptors shown here come from a woman under 40 with Graves' hyperthyroidism.

This clonotype was seen many times. V usage is TRBV3-1 and J usage is TRBJ1-2; the D gene is possibly TRBD1 (5 bases). Germline V lookup: CDR1 LGHDT, CDR2 YNNKEL (reference sequence). V was trimmed by 0 bases and J by 2 bases, leaving 13 bases between them. This CDR3 is 16 amino acids long. Written as DNA, the CDR3 is TGTGCCAGCAGCCAAGAGAACAAATGGGGGAACTATGGCTACACCTTC. Protein product: CASSQENKWGNYGYTF.

This clonotype was found once. Sequence at one end of the junction differs from germline and may be a read error. The gene calls are TRBV10-1 and TRBJ1-1; D may be TRBD1 (5 bases). Germline V lookup: CDR1 WNHNN, CDR2 SYGVQD (reference sequence). The CDR3 length is 13 residues. CDR3: CASSVRGANEALF. CDR3 in DNA: TGCGCCAGCAGCGTCCGAGGGGCCAATGAAGCTCTCTTT.

The CDR3 nucleotides read TGTGCCAGCAGGTCAACTACCGGGGAGCTGTTTTTT. It encodes CASRSTTGELFF. The rearrangement joins TRBV27 to TRBJ2-2; the D is unclear. Germline CDR1 reads MNHEY; CDR2 reads SMNVEV (reference sequence). Trimming left V 6 bases short and J 5 bases short, with 7 bases between. The CDR3 sequence is 12 residues long.

This clonotype has more than one count but fewer than ten. This chain joins TRBV20-1 and TRBJ2-1; D uncertain. Trimming took off 3 bases at V and 5 bases at J, with 17 bases between the two ends. Germline lookup yields CDR1 DFQATT and CDR2 SNEGSKA (reference sequence). The CDR3 runs to 15 residues. CDR3 amino acids: CSASAPSVNNNEQFF. The CDR3, as DNA: TGCAGTGCTAGTGCCCCAAGCGTAAATAACAATGAGCAGTTCTTC.

This clonotype came up a few times. The rearrangement uses TRBV7-9 and TRBJ2-2, with TRBD2 matching over 7 bases. The CDR3 has 17 amino acids. Germline CDR1 and CDR2: SEHNR and FQNEAQ (reference sequence). V gave up 5 bases and J gave up 4 bases; unmatched junction bases: 13. This chain's CDR3 is CASSRPLAIQFTGELFF. Here the CDR3 DNA reads TGTGCCAGCAGCCGACCACTAGCGATCCAGTTCACCGGGGAGCTGTTTTTT. Together with reference TRBV7-9 and TRBJ2-2, the CDR3 gives the full variable domain: DTGVSQNPRHKITKRGQNVTFRCDPISEHNRLYWYRQTLGQGPEFLTYFQNEAQLEKSRLLSDRFSAERPKGSFSTLEIQRTEQGDSAMYLCASSRPLAIQFTGELFFGEGSRLTVL.

This clonotype was seen ten or more times. The chain uses TRBV2 and TRBJ2-3; D remains ambiguous. Germline V lookup: CDR1 SNHLY, CDR2 FYNNEI. Trimming cost V 6 bases and J 8 bases, with 12 bases left between them. This CDR3 is built from 12 residues. The CDR3, as DNA: TGTGCCAGCAGGGGGTTGGAAGGTACGCAGTATTTT. Amino acids: CASRGLEGTQYF. Filled out from reference TRBV2 and TRBJ2-3, the complete variable domain reads EPEVTQTPSHQVTQMGQEVILRCVPISNHLYFYWYRQILGQKVEFLVSFYNNEISEKSEIFDDQFSVERPDGSNFTLKIRSTKLEDSAMYFCASRGLEGTQYFGPGTRLTVL.

The chain recombines TRBV7-3 with TRBJ2-1, with D perhaps TRBD2 (5 bases). The germline CDR1 and CDR2 sequences are SGHTA and FQGTGA. This CDR3 spans 16 amino acids. Between the trimmed V and J ends, which lost 2 bases and 0 bases, there was a span of 11 bases. The CDR3 region is CASSLLAGHSYNEQFF. Written as DNA, the CDR3 is TGTGCCAGCAGCTTACTCGCGGGCCACTCCTACAATGAGCAGTTCTTC.